The 15 T cell receptor beta chains below were found in one sample sequenced in a study of shared clonotypes between healthy human individuals. Here immunoSEQ multiplex PCR was the method, and the copy in TCRdb shows in-frame clones only, minus some. Seen here are 650,000 to 800,000 clones, just under 75% observed once, and the top ten hold under 2%. The sample consisted of memory CD4+ T cells sorted from blood. Subset meaning: CD45RA-negative fraction. These receptors originate from a woman aged 30 to 39 in good health.

This clone was observed a handful of times. The chain couples TRBV19 to TRBJ2-2, with D possibly being TRBD2 (6 bases). Trimming removed 0 bases from V and 7 bases from J, with 15 bases in between. The germline CDR1 and CDR2 sequences are LNHDA and SQIVND (reference sequence). CDR3 length: 16 amino acids. CDR3 sequence reads: CASSIDAGFGGGELFF. DNA of the CDR3: TGTGCCAGTAGTATAGACGCGGGATTCGGCGGCGGGGAGCTGTTTTTT. The variable domain in full, completed from reference TRBV19 and TRBJ2-2, reads DGGITQSPKYLFRKEGQNVTLSCEQNLNHDAMYWYRQDPGQGLRLIYYSQIVNDFQKGDIAEGYSVSREKKESFPLTVTSAQKNPTAFYLCASSIDAGFGGGELFFGEGSRLTVL.

The V call is TRBV4-2, the J call TRBJ2-3; 10 positions match TRBD2. Unmatched junction bases numbered 6, after V lost 4 bases and J lost 2 bases. Germline V gives CDR1 LGHNA, CDR2 YNFKEQ. The CDR3 totals 16 residues. CDR3 sequence: CASSLRAGGPTDTQYF. CDR3 coding DNA: TGTGCCAGCAGCCTTCGAGCGGGAGGGCCCACAGATACGCAGTATTTT.

A few counts support this clone. The chain is built from TRBV5-1 and TRBJ2-3, with a tentative D call TRBD2 (6 bases). V was trimmed by 7 bases and J by 3 bases, leaving 15 bases between them. CDR3 length: 14 residues. Germline CDR1 reads SGHRS; CDR2 reads YFSETQ. The DNA for the CDR3 is TGCGCCAGCCGGCCGGGGGTTGAAACAGATACGCAGTATTTT. Encoded protein: CASRPGVETDTQYF. Using reference TRBV5-1 and TRBJ2-3 for the parts outside the CDR3, the full variable domain is KAGVTQTPRYLIKTRGQQVTLSCSPISGHRSVSWYQQTPGQGLQFLFEYFSETQRNKGNFPGRFSGRQFSNSRSEMNVSTLELGDSALYLCASRPGVETDTQYFGPGTRLTVL.

The J gene is TRBJ2-3, the V gene TRBV5-1; 7 bases are shared with TRBD2. This CDR3 spans 13 amino acids. V was clipped by 7 bases and J by 0 bases; unmatched bases: 2. Germline V gives CDR1 SGHRS, CDR2 YFSETQ. CDR3 region: CASFSGSTDTQYF. The DNA for the CDR3 is TGCGCCAGCTTTAGCGGGAGCACAGATACGCAGTATTTT.

The chain has TRBV27 and TRBJ2-2; TRBD1 matches 8 bases. Germline CDR1 MNHEY, CDR2 SMNVEV (reference sequence). This CDR3 has 16 amino acids. The V segment lost 0 bases and the J segment 4 bases; nucleotides outside the gene matches: 4. The CDR3 region is CASSLSPGGSTGELFF. The CDR3 bases are TGTGCCAGCAGTTTATCGCCAGGGGGCAGCACCGGGGAGCTGTTTTTT.

This clone has just a few counts. CDR3 sequence (DNA): TGTGCCAGCAGCTTAGGGACAGGGGGCGTTGGCTACACCTTC. Its protein product is CASSLGTGGVGYTF. The chain joins TRBV11-2 to TRBJ1-2; 11 bases agree with TRBD1. Germline V lookup: CDR1 SGHAT, CDR2 FQNNGV. The CDR3 is made up of 14 amino acids. The J segment lost 7 bases and the V segment lost 1 base, leaving 2 bases of the junction unmatched.

The chain couples TRBV19 to TRBJ1-5; 7 bases line up with TRBD1. CDR1 is LNHDA and CDR2 is SQIVND in the germline V gene (reference sequence). V trimming: 1 base; J trimming: 3 bases; junction bases outside the gene matches: 6. The CDR3 consists of 16 residues. CDR3 coding DNA: TGTGCCAGTAGTATAGGGGACAGAAACTACAATCAGCCCCAGCATTTT. Translation gives CASSIGDRNYNQPQHF. Complete variable domain (other parts from reference TRBV19 and TRBJ1-5): DGGITQSPKYLFRKEGQNVTLSCEQNLNHDAMYWYRQDPGQGLRLIYYSQIVNDFQKGDIAEGYSVSREKKESFPLTVTSAQKNPTAFYLCASSIGDRNYNQPQHFGDGTRLSIL.

The chain uses TRBV6-5 and TRBJ2-1, with D possibly matching TRBD2 (5 bases). The CDR3 has 14 amino acids. Germline V gene lookup returns CDR1 MNHEY and CDR2 SVGAGI. Trimming pared 0 bases from V and 2 bases from J, leaving 5 bases between. The CDR3 DNA is TGTGCCAGCAGTTACTCGCGGGCCTACAATGAGCAGTTCTTC. Residues: CASSYSRAYNEQFF.

The chain joins TRBV14 to TRBJ2-1; 10 nucleotides align to TRBD2. The CDR3 spans 15 residues. Per the germline V gene, CDR1 is SGHDN and CDR2 is FVKESK. V was pared by 4 bases and J by 7 bases, with 7 bases of the junction left unmatched. CDR3 nucleotides: TGTGCCAGCAGCCTACCGGGACTAGCGCTAAATGAGCAGTTCTTC. It encodes CASSLPGLALNEQFF. Based on the CDR3 plus reference TRBV14 and TRBJ2-1, the full variable domain is EAGVTQFPSHSVIEKGQTVTLRCDPISGHDNLYWYRRVMGKEIKFLLHFVKESKQDESGMPNNRFLAERTGGTYSTLKVQPAELEDSGVYFCASSLPGLALNEQFFGPGTRLTVL.

The chain has TRBV18 and TRBJ2-2; D unclear. The CDR3 consists of 12 residues. Germline V CDR1 and CDR2: KGHSH, LQKENI. The ends were cut back, 6 bases at V and 7 bases at J, with 9 bases in the middle. The DNA of the CDR3 is TGTGCCAGCTCTGTTCGAGGCGGGGAGCTGTTTTTT. Amino acids: CASSVRGGELFF.

V and J are TRBV7-9 and TRBJ2-2, with TRBD1 as a possible D gene (6 bases). Germline V lookup: CDR1 SEHNR, CDR2 FQNEAQ (reference sequence). This CDR3 is 17 amino acids long. Trimming stripped 5 bases from V and 3 bases from J, with 19 bases between. The CDR3 sequence is CASSTRDTGLDTGELFF. CDR3 bases: TGTGCCAGCAGCACACGGGACACCGGGCTGGACACCGGGGAGCTGTTTTTT.

The chain carries TRBV18 and TRBJ1-1; D is uncertain. The CDR3 contains 14 residues. In germline, CDR1 is KGHSH, CDR2 LQKENI. The V end was cut by 2 bases, the J end by 2 bases, with 9 bases between. For the CDR3, the DNA is TGTGCCAGCTCACCATCAGGCAGAAACACTGAAGCTTTCTTT. As protein: CASSPSGRNTEAFF.

The sample holds many counts of this clone. The V call is TRBV6-1, the J call TRBJ2-2; TRBD1 matches at 9 bases. Germline CDR1 MNHNS, CDR2 SASEGT. The CDR3 has 16 amino acids. Trimming cost V 4 bases and J 4 bases; bases outside gene matches: 7. The chain's CDR3 is CASSARTGEGTGELFF. The CDR3 DNA is TGTGCCAGCAGTGCACGGACAGGGGAGGGCACCGGGGAGCTGTTTTTT.

This chain links TRBV6-1 with TRBJ1-5, with D hard to call. The CDR3 contains 15 residues. Trimming removed 6 bases at V and 4 bases at J, with 16 bases between. Germline V lookup: CDR1 MNHNS, CDR2 SASEGT. The CDR3 DNA follows: TGTGCCAGCAGAGATCCGGCCGCCGGGAATCAGCCCCAGCATTTT. It yields the protein CASRDPAAGNQPQHF.

This clone was recorded many times. Other nucleotide sequences in the sample specify the same CDR3. The chain couples TRBV28 to TRBJ2-7; perhaps TRBD2 as D (6 bases). CDR1 and CDR2 from the germline V gene are MDHEN and SYDVKM. The CDR3 contains 13 residues. V lost 5 bases and J lost 4, with 12 bases in between. CDR3 residues: CASSPSRGYEQYF. The CDR3 DNA sequence: TGTGCCAGCAGTCCAAGCCGGGGGTACGAGCAGTACTTC.